Given below is one T cell receptor beta chain in context. What it binds is unknown. These data are taken from a study of OX40 agonist ivuxolimab in advanced cancers. Across the study: Each patient was given ivuxolimab into a vein every 2 weeks, at 0.01 to 10 mg/kg.

The table came from immunoSEQ multiplex PCR; TCRdb's copy has only in-frame clones and leaves some out. Of about 76,000 clones listed, around 87% were seen once; the top ten hold just over 2.5%. Study observations and caveats: Partial responders treated at 0.1-3.0 mg/kg exhibited clonal expansion among the lowest measured.

CDR3 length: 15 amino acids. The ends lost 3 bases at V and 5 bases at J; junction bases unmatched: 6. Germline CDR1 LNHDA, CDR2 SQIVND (reference sequence). The clonotype comes from an adult with an advanced solid tumor such as melanoma, head and neck, liver or kidney cancer. This chain uses TRBV19 with TRBJ2-2, with 7 bases matching TRBD1. Sequences were derived from CD4+ or CD8+ T cells sorted from blood, sampled in a trial of the OX40 agonist ivuxolimab. CDR3 protein: CASSIPRGITGELFF. CDR3 nucleotide sequence: TGTGCCAGTAGTATTCCCAGGGGGATAACCGGGGAGCTGTTTTTT.